Below, one T cell receptor beta chain is given with its context. The data were taken from a study of blood T cell repertoires in COVID-19. Study-wide background: Nucleic acid was either cDNA or gDNA, and it came from T cells, B-cell-depleted T cells, or PBMCs.

This CDR3 contains 14 residues. V gave up 7 bases and J gave up 4 bases, with 19 bases separating them. From germline, CDR1 is SQVTM and CDR2 ANQGSEA. Repertoires were generated with immunoSEQ multiplex PCR, while TCRdb's copy carries only in-frame clones and drops some. The repertoire holds 200,000 to 250,000 clones, with roughly 90% as singletons. The sample comprised PBMCs or T cells enriched from blood (not recorded which). The rearrangement uses TRBV29-1 and TRBJ1-1; possibly TRBD1 for D (6 bases). The clonotype comes from a woman aged 50 to 60 in a cohort exposed to, infected with or recovered from COVID-19 (not recorded which). The CDR3 loop is CSAVRGGLATEAFF. The CDR3 DNA is TGCAGCGCCGTAAGGGGGGGGCTAGCCACTGAAGCTTTCTTT. Variable domain in full (rest from reference TRBV29-1 and TRBJ1-1): SAVISQKPSRDICQRGTSLTIQCQVDSQVTMMFWYRQQPGQSLTLIATANQGSEATYESGFVIDKFPISRPNLTFSTLTVSNMSPEDSSIYLCSAVRGGLATEAFFGQGTRLTVV.